This T cell receptor beta chain originates from a study of beta chain features in type 1 diabetes (dated by TCRdb to the late 2010s). Study-level background: Mean age, gender distribution, total cell number and subset yield were not different between patients and healthy donors. A total of roughly 100,000,000 sorted cells were examined across all samples, and the number of cells per subset was strongly correlated with RNA yield. The study compared TCRB repertoires of sorted circulating CD4+ T cell subsets between recently diagnosed type 1 diabetes patients and matched healthy donors. Naive and central memory subsets were obtained from all 30 or so donors, but regulatory and stem cell-like memory subsets were isolated from only 8 patients and roughly 8 healthy donors. General conclusions and limits of the study: Naive, central memory and regulatory TCRB repertoires appeared to be more alike among patients than among healthy donors. Sequencing cDNA rather than genomic DNA could over-represent highly expressing activated cells, although activation and CD3 levels did not differ between groups. Shorter templates might be favored by PCR, yet because patient and control samples were amplified and corrected together, any such skew would affect both groups equally. Type 1 diabetes patients showed a moderate but significant shortening of TCRB CDR3 length in all four CD4+ subsets. Because the HLA sub-analyses included only small numbers of individuals, any influence of HLA type on TCRB rearrangement was left unresolved. At VDJ recombination sites, patients with type 1 diabetes made fewer insertions and deleted more nucleotides, a pattern implying thymic rearrangement abnormalities.

From each donor, a single peripheral blood sample of approximately 120 mL on average was drawn into heparinised tubes. A BD FACSAria II was used to sort naive, central memory, regulatory and stem cell-like memory CD4+ T cells with a panel that included CD45RO, CCR7, CD25, CD127, CD95 and CD27. All sorted populations exceeded 95% purity. PBMCs were isolated immediately by Lymphoprep density gradient centrifugation and stained directly without culture. So that batch effects would be minimized, each experiment stained and sorted samples in pairs, pairing one healthy donor with one patient. Notes on this clone: Its antigen is not yet known. No base-level quality is on record; no much larger clone is a single base apart.

All of the isolated RNA was reverse transcribed with the High Capacity cDNA Reverse Transcription Kit, so expressed TCRB transcripts were sequenced. Deep immunoSEQ sequencing was performed on naive, central memory and regulatory T cell samples, with an average of roughly 4 million total reads per sample. Sorted cells were lysed in RLT buffer and RNA was extracted with DNase-treated RNeasy Micro or Mini kits, depending on cell number. To prevent cross-contamination, each cell subset was processed individually, whereas patient and healthy donor samples were processed jointly. The immunoSEQ multiplex PCR was used to amplify TCRB sequences from cDNA, yielding 87-bp fragments that span the CDR3 region. Sequencing of the amplicons was performed on the Illumina HiSeq platform. Per the original workflow: PCR bias was corrected computationally using synthetic template baselines, and reads within Hamming distance 2 were collapsed, with unmergeable singletons discarded. By aligning reads against IMGT, V, D and J genes, CDR3 length, and insertions or deletions at six rearrangement sites were assigned. Within each subset, clonotype counts were normalized to sorted cell number, and only after that were true diversity and Gini coefficients computed with the tcR R package. The overlap coefficient, calculated on TCRB nucleotide sequences, was used to measure repertoire sharing. TCRdb retrieved this table from immuneACCESS and kept in-frame rearrangements only. Not all clones are present; in checked studies, unresolved V genes account for under half, and no reason is known for the remainder. V and J calls and clone size come straight from that table; D and trimming were deduced from the DNA. Within this sample are 120,000 to 150,000 clones, with about 13% of them counted one time only. The ten largest clones add up to around 1.2% of the sample.

Reading the germline V gene gives CDR1 SGHTA and CDR2 FQGNSA. The CDR3 starts with the cysteine, ends with the phenylalanine, and has 13 residues. CDR3 DNA only is kept here, 39 bases in frame from base 1. V and J are trimmed by 5 bases and 2 bases, and the gene matches miss 1 base of the junction. The chain was built from TRBV7-2 and TRBJ2-5, and TRBD1 matches 8 of the central bases. Sequencing used central memory CD4+ T cells from blood. The sequence was obtained from a man between 18 and 35 years old with type 1 diabetes. The DNA reads TGTGCCAGCAGCCGGACAGGGCAAGAGACCCAGTACTTC. This is translated as CASSRTGQETQYF.